The sequence of this T cell receptor (beta chain) was determined in a study of blood T cell repertoires in COVID-19. Study in general: Acute-phase and convalescent COVID-19 samples originated in the United States, Italy and Spain. The cDNA or gDNA used as material had been derived from T cells, B-cell-depleted T cells, or PBMCs.

Sequencing used immunoSEQ multiplex PCR; TCRdb keeps in-frame clones, though not all of them. The sample yields a few hundred thousand clones, around 86% seen once. V was cut by 3 bases and J by 3 bases, with 9 bases left in between. Per the germline V gene, CDR1 is SGHTA and CDR2 is FQGNSA. The CDR3 totals 14 residues. Seattle-derived patients entered the study during active infection and were followed longitudinally. This receptor was identified in a woman older than 75 with COVID-19, enrolled during active disease. Material: peripheral blood. The chain joins TRBV7-2 to TRBJ2-1, with D perhaps TRBD1 (5 bases). Here the CDR3 reads CASSFTGFYNEQFF. CDR3 sequence (DNA): TGTGCCAGCAGCTTTACAGGATTCTACAATGAGCAGTTCTTC.